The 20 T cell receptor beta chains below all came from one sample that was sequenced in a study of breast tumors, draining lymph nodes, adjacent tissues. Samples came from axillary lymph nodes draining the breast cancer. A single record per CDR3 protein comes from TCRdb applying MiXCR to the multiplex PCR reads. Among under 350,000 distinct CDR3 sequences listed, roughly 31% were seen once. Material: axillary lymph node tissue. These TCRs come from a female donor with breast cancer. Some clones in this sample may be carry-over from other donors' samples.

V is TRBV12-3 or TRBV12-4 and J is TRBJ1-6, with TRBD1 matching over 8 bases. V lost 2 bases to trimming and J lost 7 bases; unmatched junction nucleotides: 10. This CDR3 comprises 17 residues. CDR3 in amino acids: CASSLWGRGRVNSPLHF. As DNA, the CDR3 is TGTGCCAGCAGTTTATGGGGCAGGGGGCGTGTGAATTCACCCCTCCACTTT.

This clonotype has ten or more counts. CDR3 loop: CASSVEVSGRKETQYF. The CDR3 bases are TGTGCCAGCAGCGTAGAAGTTTCGGGAAGAAAAGAGACCCAGTACTTC. The rearrangement links TRBV9 to TRBJ2-5; weak D call: TRBD2 (5 bases). Trimming cost V 0 bases and J 3 bases, with 15 bases left between them. The germline V gene has CDR1 SGDLS and CDR2 YYNGEE. The CDR3 sequence is 16 residues long.

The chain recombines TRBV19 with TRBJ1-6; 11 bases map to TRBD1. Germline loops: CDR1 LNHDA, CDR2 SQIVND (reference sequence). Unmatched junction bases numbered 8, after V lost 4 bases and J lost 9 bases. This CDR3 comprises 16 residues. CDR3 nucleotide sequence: TGTGCCAGTAGTAGATCGGGACAGGGGGTGACTTCACCCCTCCACTTT. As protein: CASSRSGQGVTSPLHF.

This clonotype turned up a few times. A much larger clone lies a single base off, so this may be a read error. CDR3 nucleotide sequence: TGCAGTGCTAGACTAGCGGGAATCACAGCTACGCAGTATTTT. Its translation is CSARLAGITATQYF. The chain combines TRBV20-1 with TRBJ2-3; 9 nucleotides agree with TRBD2. The germline V gene has CDR1 DFQATT and CDR2 SNEGSKA (reference sequence). The CDR3 length is 14 residues.

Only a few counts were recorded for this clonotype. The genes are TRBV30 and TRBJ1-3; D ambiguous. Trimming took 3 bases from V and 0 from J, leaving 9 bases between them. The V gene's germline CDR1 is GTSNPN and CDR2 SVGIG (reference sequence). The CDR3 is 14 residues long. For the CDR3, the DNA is TGTGCCTGGAGGAGGGATCGCTCTGGAAACACCATATATTTT. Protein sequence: CAWRRDRSGNTIYF.

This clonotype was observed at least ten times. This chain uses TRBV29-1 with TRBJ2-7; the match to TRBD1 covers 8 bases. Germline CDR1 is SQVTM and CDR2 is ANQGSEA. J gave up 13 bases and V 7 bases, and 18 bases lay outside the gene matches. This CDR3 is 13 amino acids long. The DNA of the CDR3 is TGCAGCGCAAAACCATTAACCGGGACAGGAATATACTTC. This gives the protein CSAKPLTGTGIYF.

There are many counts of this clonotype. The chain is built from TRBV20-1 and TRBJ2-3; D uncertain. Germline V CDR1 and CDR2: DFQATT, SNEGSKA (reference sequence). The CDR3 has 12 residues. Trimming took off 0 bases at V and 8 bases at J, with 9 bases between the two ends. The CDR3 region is CSARDVAVTQYF. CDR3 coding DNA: TGCAGTGCTAGAGATGTGGCTGTTACGCAGTATTTT.

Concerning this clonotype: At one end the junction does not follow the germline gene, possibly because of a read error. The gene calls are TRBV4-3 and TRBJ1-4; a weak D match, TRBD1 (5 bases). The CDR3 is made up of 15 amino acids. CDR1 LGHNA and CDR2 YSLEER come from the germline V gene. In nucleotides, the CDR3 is TGCGCCAGCAGCCAAGACGGGGCAACTAATGGAAAACTGTTTTTT. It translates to CASSQDGATNGKLFF.

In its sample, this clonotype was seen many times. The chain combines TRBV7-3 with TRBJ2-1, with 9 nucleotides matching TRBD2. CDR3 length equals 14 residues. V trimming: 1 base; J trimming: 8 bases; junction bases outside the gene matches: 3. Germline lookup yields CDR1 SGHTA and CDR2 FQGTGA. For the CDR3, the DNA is TGTGCCAGCAGCTTAATAGCGGGAGTCGATGAGCAGTTCTTC. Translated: CASSLIAGVDEQFF.

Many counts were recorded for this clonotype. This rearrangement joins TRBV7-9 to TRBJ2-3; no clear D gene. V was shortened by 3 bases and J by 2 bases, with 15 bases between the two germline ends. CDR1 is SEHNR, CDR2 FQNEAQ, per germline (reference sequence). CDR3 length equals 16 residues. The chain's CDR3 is CASSFPRSAYTDTQYF. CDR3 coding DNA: TGTGCCAGCAGCTTCCCCCGGAGTGCCTACACAGATACGCAGTATTTT.

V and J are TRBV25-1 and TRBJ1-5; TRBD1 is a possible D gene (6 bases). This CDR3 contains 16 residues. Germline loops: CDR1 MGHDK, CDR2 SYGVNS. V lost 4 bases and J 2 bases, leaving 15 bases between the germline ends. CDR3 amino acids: CASSVSLQGGNQPQHF. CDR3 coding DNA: TGTGCCAGCAGTGTTAGTTTACAGGGTGGCAATCAGCCCCAGCATTTT.

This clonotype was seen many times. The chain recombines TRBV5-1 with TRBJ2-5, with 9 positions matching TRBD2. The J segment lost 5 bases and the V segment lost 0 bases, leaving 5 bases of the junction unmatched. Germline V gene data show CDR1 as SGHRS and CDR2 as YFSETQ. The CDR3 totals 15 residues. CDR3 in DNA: TGCGCCAGCAGCTTGGTGGCGGGAGGGCACGAGACCCAGTACTTC. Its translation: CASSLVAGGHETQYF.

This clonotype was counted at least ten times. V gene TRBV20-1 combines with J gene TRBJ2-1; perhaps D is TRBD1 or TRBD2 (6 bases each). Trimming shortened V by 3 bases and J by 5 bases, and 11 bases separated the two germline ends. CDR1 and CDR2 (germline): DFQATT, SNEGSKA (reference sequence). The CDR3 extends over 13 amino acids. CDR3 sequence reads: CSARTGGNNEQFF. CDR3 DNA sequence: TGCAGTGCTAGGACAGGCGGGAACAATGAGCAGTTCTTC.

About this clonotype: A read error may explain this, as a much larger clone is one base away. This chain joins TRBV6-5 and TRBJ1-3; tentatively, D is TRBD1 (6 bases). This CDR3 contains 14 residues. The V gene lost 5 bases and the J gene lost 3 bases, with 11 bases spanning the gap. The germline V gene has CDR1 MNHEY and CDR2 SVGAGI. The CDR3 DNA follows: TGTGCCAGCAGTCACGGGACAAATGGAAACACCATATATTTT. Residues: CASSHGTNGNTIYF.

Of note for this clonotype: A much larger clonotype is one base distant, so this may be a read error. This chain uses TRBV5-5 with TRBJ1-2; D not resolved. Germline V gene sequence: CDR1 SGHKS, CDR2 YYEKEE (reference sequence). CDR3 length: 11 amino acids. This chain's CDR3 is CASSFGYAYTF. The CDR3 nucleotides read TGTGCCAGCAGCTTTGGGTATGCCTACACCTTC.

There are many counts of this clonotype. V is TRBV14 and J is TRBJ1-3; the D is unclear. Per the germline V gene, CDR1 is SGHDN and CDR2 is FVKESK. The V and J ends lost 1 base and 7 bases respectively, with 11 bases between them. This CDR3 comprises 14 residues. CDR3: CASSQASFGNTIYF. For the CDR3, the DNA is TGTGCCAGCAGCCAAGCGTCTTTCGGGAACACCATATATTTT.

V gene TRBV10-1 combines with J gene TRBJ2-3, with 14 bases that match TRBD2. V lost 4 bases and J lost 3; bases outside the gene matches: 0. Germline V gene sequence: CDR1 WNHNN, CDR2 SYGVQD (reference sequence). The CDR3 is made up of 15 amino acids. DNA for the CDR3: TGCGCCAGCAGTGGGACTAGCGGGAGGACAGATACGCAGTATTTT. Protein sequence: CASSGTSGRTDTQYF.

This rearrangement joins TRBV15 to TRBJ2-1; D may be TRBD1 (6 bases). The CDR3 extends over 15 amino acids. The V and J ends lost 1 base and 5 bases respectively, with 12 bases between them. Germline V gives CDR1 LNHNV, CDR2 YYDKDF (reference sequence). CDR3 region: CATSRGGQSNNEQFF. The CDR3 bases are TGTGCCACCAGCAGAGGTGGACAGTCCAACAATGAGCAGTTCTTC.

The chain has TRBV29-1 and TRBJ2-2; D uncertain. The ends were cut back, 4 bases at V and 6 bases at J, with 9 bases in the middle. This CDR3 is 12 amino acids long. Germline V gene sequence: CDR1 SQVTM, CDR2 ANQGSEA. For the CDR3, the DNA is TGCAGCGTTGTTACCTGGCCCGGGGAGCTGTTTTTT. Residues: CSVVTWPGELFF.

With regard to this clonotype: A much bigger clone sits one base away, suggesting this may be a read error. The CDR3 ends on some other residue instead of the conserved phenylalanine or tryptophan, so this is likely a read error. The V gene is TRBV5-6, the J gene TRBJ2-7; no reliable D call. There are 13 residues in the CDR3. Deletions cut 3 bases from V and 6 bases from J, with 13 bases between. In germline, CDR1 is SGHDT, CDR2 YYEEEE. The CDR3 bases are TGTGCCAGCAGCTCCCGCGGCCCTCGCGAGCAGTACTCC. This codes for CASSSRGPREQYS.